What follows are 29 T cell receptor beta chains derived from one specimen sequenced in a study of tumor-infiltrating T cells and Merkel cell polyomavirus. Across the whole study: The T cells studied were KLL-specific CD8+ cells against Merkel polyomavirus.

Every patient's tumor was robustly positive for Merkel cell polyomavirus Large T antigen on immunohistochemistry. Sequencing was performed with immunoSEQ multiplex PCR; in TCRdb, only in-frame clones are kept and a portion is missing. Of 20,000 to 30,000 clones in the sample, 70% to 90% are singletons; the top ten hold about 2.9%. Sequencing input: lymph node tissue. The receptor set was obtained from a man aged 50 or older with Merkel cell carcinoma.

The chain has TRBV7-6 and TRBJ2-7; 8 bases match TRBD1. V lost 1 base, J lost 3 bases, and 2 bases stayed unmatched. CDR1 SGHVS and CDR2 FNYEAQ come from the germline V gene. The length of the CDR3 is 14 residues. CDR3 DNA: TGTGCCAGCAGCTTAGGAGGACAGGGCTACGAGCAGTACTTC. Translating gives CASSLGGQGYEQYF.

CDR3 DNA: TGCGCCAGCAGCTTGGCCGGGACCAGGGGTACCGGGGAGCTGTTTTTT. This translates into CASSLAGTRGTGELFF. V and J are TRBV5-1 and TRBJ2-2; a weak D match, TRBD1 (6 bases). V was cut by 0 bases and J by 5 bases, with 14 bases left in between. This CDR3 spans 16 amino acids. Germline CDR1 and CDR2: SGHRS and YFSETQ.

The chain joins TRBV29-1 to TRBJ2-1, with 10 positions matching TRBD1. CDR3 length equals 14 residues. Germline CDR1 is SQVTM and CDR2 is ANQGSEA. V was pared by 6 bases and J by 3 bases, with 5 bases of the junction left unmatched. The CDR3 reads CSVKGQGRYNEQFF. CDR3 DNA: TGCAGCGTCAAGGGACAGGGGCGCTACAATGAGCAGTTCTTC.

This chain links TRBV6-1 with TRBJ1-5; D not resolved. The germline V gene has CDR1 MNHNS and CDR2 SASEGT. The CDR3 contains 15 residues. Between the trimmed V and J ends, which lost 4 bases and 2 bases, there was a span of 12 bases. CDR3 sequence: CASSVDGVRNQPQHF. As DNA, the CDR3 is TGTGCCAGCAGTGTTGACGGGGTTCGCAATCAGCCCCAGCATTTT.

This rearrangement joins TRBV13 to TRBJ2-7; 11 bases are a match to TRBD1. This CDR3 has 15 residues. The ends lost 5 bases at V and 4 bases at J; junction bases unmatched: 7. CDR1 and CDR2 from the germline V gene are PRHDT and FYEKMQ (reference sequence). CDR3 nucleotide sequence: TGTGCCAGCAGCGAGGGGGGACAGGGGGTGTACGAGCAGTACTTC. Encoded protein: CASSEGGQGVYEQYF.

This clone turned up a few times. The J gene is TRBJ1-2, the V gene TRBV4-3; the D gene is possibly TRBD1 (5 bases). The germline gives CDR1 LGHNA, CDR2 YSLEER. V lost 0 bases and J lost 2, with 13 bases in between. The CDR3 runs to 16 residues. The chain's CDR3 is CASSQDRRGANYGYTF. CDR3 DNA sequence: TGCGCCAGCAGCCAAGATAGGAGGGGCGCGAACTATGGCTACACCTTC.

This clone was seen only a few times. The rearrangement uses TRBV5-1 and TRBJ2-7, with D possibly matching TRBD2 (5 bases). The CDR3 covers 14 residues. Germline V gene data show CDR1 as SGHRS and CDR2 as YFSETQ. Trimming stripped 0 bases from V and 3 bases from J, with 10 bases between. The CDR3 region is CASSLDGGGYEQYF. The CDR3 DNA reads TGCGCCAGCAGCTTGGACGGAGGAGGCTACGAGCAGTACTTC.

The rearrangement uses TRBV4-1 and TRBJ2-5; maybe TRBD1 (7 bases). V was clipped by 1 base and J by 5 bases, with 17 bases between them. CDR1 is MGHRA and CDR2 is YSYEKL in the germline V gene. The CDR3 has 16 residues. In nucleotides, the CDR3 is TGCGCCAGCAGCCAAGGACCAGGGGGGATCGTTGAGACCCAGTACTTC. As protein: CASSQGPGGIVETQYF.

This clone has more than one count but fewer than ten. The gene calls are TRBV10-3 and TRBJ2-2; 9 bases agree with TRBD1. With V trimmed by 10 bases and J by 6 bases, 9 bases remained unmatched. The V gene's germline CDR1 is ENHRY and CDR2 SYGVKD. The length of the CDR3 is 14 residues. The CDR3 nucleotides are TGTGCCAGCCTATCACAGGGGGCGCCCGGGGAGCTGTTTTTT. This sequence encodes CASLSQGAPGELFF.

The chain recombines TRBV5-5 with TRBJ1-2; tentatively, D is TRBD1 (6 bases). In germline, CDR1 is SGHKS, CDR2 YYEKEE (reference sequence). This CDR3 is 17 amino acids long. With 0 bases removed from V and 4 bases from J, the gap between germline ends came to 19 bases. The CDR3 coding sequence is TGTGCCAGCAGCTTGGGACAGGCGGTACTTTCCGGCTATGGCTACACCTTC. Translation gives CASSLGQAVLSGYGYTF.

The chain combines TRBV5-6 with TRBJ2-5, with D perhaps TRBD1 (6 bases). The CDR3 covers 14 residues. V gave up 3 bases and J gave up 11 bases, with 20 bases separating them. Germline V gene lookup returns CDR1 SGHDT and CDR2 YYEEEE. The CDR3 loop is CASSSDSILREQYF. CDR3 nucleotide sequence: TGTGCCAGCAGCTCGGACAGTATCCTACGAGAGCAGTACTTC.

The genes are TRBV10-1 and TRBJ2-2; 12 positions agree with TRBD2. The germline CDR1 and CDR2 sequences are WNHNN and SYGVQD (reference sequence). V was clipped by 3 bases and J by 8 bases; unmatched bases: 4. This CDR3 comprises 15 residues. The CDR3 loop is CASSELAGGQGELFF. Written as DNA, the CDR3 is TGCGCCAGCAGTGAACTAGCGGGAGGCCAGGGGGAGCTGTTTTTT.

The chain combines TRBV11-2 with TRBJ2-7; 7 nucleotides agree with TRBD1. This CDR3 has 13 residues. Germline CDR1 reads SGHAT; CDR2 reads FQNNGV. V lost 5 bases and J lost 6; bases outside the gene matches: 7. CDR3 sequence (DNA): TGTGCCAGCAGCGCCAATACAGGGGCCGAGCAGTACTTC. Protein sequence: CASSANTGAEQYF.

This chain joins TRBV14 and TRBJ2-5; TRBD1 is a possible D gene (6 bases). The germline gives CDR1 SGHDN, CDR2 FVKESK. Trimming took 0 bases from V and 5 from J, leaving 13 bases between them. The CDR3 has 15 residues. The chain's CDR3 is CASSQDRHRDETQYF. The DNA of the CDR3 is TGTGCCAGCAGCCAAGATAGACACAGGGATGAGACCCAGTACTTC.

V gene TRBV11-2 combines with J gene TRBJ2-7, with TRBD2 matching over 9 bases. The CDR3 consists of 15 residues. The ends lost 2 bases at V and 6 bases at J; junction bases unmatched: 8. Germline V gene lookup returns CDR1 SGHAT and CDR2 FQNNGV. The CDR3 DNA reads as TGTGCCAGCAGCTTATACGCTAGCGGGACCCGCGAGCAGTACTTC. Translating gives CASSLYASGTREQYF.

V gene TRBV21-1 combines with J gene TRBJ2-5; no DNA check was done on the table's D call, TRBD2. TRBV21-1 constitutes a pseudogene. The CDR3 runs 18 residues. CDR3 nucleotides: TGTGCCAGCAGCAAAGGACCCCTAGCGGGGGGGGCGGGAGAGACCCAGTACTTC. Amino acid sequence: CASSKGPLAGGAGETQYF.

The V and J genes are TRBV6-5 and TRBJ2-5, with 9 bases fitting TRBD1. The CDR3 has 15 amino acids. V dropped 2 bases and J dropped 5; count of bases not matched to a gene: 6. Germline V CDR1 and CDR2: MNHEY, SVGAGI. The CDR3 loop reads CASSYLGQGQETQYF. The CDR3 DNA sequence: TGTGCCAGCAGTTACCTGGGACAGGGTCAGGAGACCCAGTACTTC.

The chain uses TRBV7-2 and TRBJ2-1; TRBD1 matches at 8 bases. V dropped 5 bases and J dropped 8; count of bases not matched to a gene: 2. The CDR3 has 12 amino acids. CDR1 is SGHTA, CDR2 FQGNSA, per germline. CDR3 loop: CASSRQGYEQFF. Written as DNA, the CDR3 is TGTGCCAGCAGCCGACAGGGGTATGAGCAGTTCTTC.

The V gene is TRBV18, the J gene TRBJ2-4; TRBD1 is a possible D gene (6 bases). Germline assignment: CDR1 KGHSH and CDR2 LQKENI. The CDR3 runs 16 residues. With 0 bases removed from V and 7 bases from J, the gap between germline ends came to 16 bases. The DNA of the CDR3 is TGTGCCAGCTCACCACCTTCGGCAGGGGTCACGAACATTCAGTACTTC. Its translation: CASSPPSAGVTNIQYF. The full variable domain, with the rest looked up from reference TRBV18 and TRBJ2-4, is NAGVMQNPRHLVRRRGQEARLRCSPMKGHSHVYWYRQLPEEGLKFMVYLQKENIIDESGMPKERFSAEFPKEGPSILRIQQVVRGDSAAYFCASSPPSAGVTNIQYFGAGTRLSVL.

The sample holds a few counts of this clone. This chain's CDR3 is CASSLRLAGGREQFF. CDR3 DNA sequence: TGTGCCAGCAGCTTGAGACTAGCGGGGGGCAGGGAGCAGTTCTTC. The chain uses TRBV5-8 and TRBJ2-1; TRBD2 matches at 13 bases. The CDR3 loop spans 15 amino acids. Germline V gene data show CDR1 as SGHTS and CDR2 as YDEGEE. J was trimmed by 10 bases and V by 1 base; bases with no gene match: 5.

The chain's CDR3 is CAWSKRIQETQYF. CDR3 sequence (DNA): TGTGCCTGGAGTAAGAGAATCCAAGAGACCCAGTACTTC. The chain has TRBV30 and TRBJ2-5, with D unclear. Trimming shortened V by 2 bases and J by 1 base, and 8 bases separated the two germline ends. This CDR3 spans 13 amino acids. CDR1 GTSNPN and CDR2 SVGIG come from the germline V gene (reference sequence).

The V and J genes are TRBV11-3 and TRBJ1-3; possible D gene TRBD1, 5 bases. Germline assignment: CDR1 SGHNT and CDR2 YENEEA. V was trimmed by 6 bases and J by 0 bases, leaving 24 bases between them. CDR3 length: 19 amino acids. The CDR3 DNA reads as TGTGCCAGCAGTCGACCCCGGAGGGGACCGAAGAGCTCTGGAAACACCATATATTTT. It translates to CASSRPRRGPKSSGNTIYF.

The chain combines TRBV27 with TRBJ2-1; 9 bases map to TRBD1. V lost 5 bases and J lost 10; bases outside the gene matches: 9. The CDR3 sequence is 14 residues long. Germline V gene data show CDR1 as MNHEY and CDR2 as SMNVEV (reference sequence). The CDR3 region is CASSPGTGFNEQFF. CDR3 nucleotide sequence: TGTGCCAGCAGTCCCGGGACAGGGTTCAACGAGCAGTTCTTC.

This chain connects TRBV5-1 to TRBJ1-2; no clear D. The length of the CDR3 is 14 residues. V was pared by 1 base and J by 2 bases, with 9 bases between. The V gene's germline CDR1 is SGHRS and CDR2 YFSETQ. This CDR3 reads CASSLYEENYGYTF. The CDR3, as DNA: TGCGCCAGCAGCTTGTATGAGGAGAACTATGGCTACACCTTC.

This chain uses TRBV5-1 with TRBJ2-3, with a tentative D call TRBD2 (6 bases). V was pared by 2 bases and J by 6 bases, with 10 bases between. The CDR3 sequence is 13 residues long. The germline V gene encodes CDR1 SGHRS and CDR2 YFSETQ. The CDR3 protein is CASSLSGSDTQYF. CDR3 nucleotide sequence: TGCGCCAGCAGCTTAAGCGGGTCTGATACGCAGTATTTT.

The V call is TRBV5-1, the J call TRBJ2-7; weak D call: TRBD2 (6 bases). The CDR3 extends over 15 amino acids. Germline V gene lookup returns CDR1 SGHRS and CDR2 YFSETQ. The V end lost 0 bases, the J end lost 2 bases, and 12 bases lay between the germline ends. CDR3 region: CASSLVIGGTYEQYF. The DNA of the CDR3 is TGCGCCAGCAGCTTGGTTATCGGAGGGACCTACGAGCAGTACTTC. Full variable domain (rest looked up from reference TRBV5-1 and TRBJ2-7): KAGVTQTPRYLIKTRGQQVTLSCSPISGHRSVSWYQQTPGQGLQFLFEYFSETQRNKGNFPGRFSGRQFSNSRSEMNVSTLELGDSALYLCASSLVIGGTYEQYFGPGTRLTVT.

The rearrangement links TRBV5-6 to TRBJ2-1; possibly TRBD2 for D (7 bases). V dropped 0 bases and J dropped 7 bases, with 17 bases sitting between them. The CDR3 is 16 residues long. Germline V CDR1 and CDR2: SGHDT, YYEEEE. The CDR3 bases are TGTGCCAGCAGCTTGGTGGGGGGGGCCTCTGGGAATGAGCAGTTCTTC. Protein product: CASSLVGGASGNEQFF. Looking up the rest from reference TRBV5-6 and TRBJ2-1 gives the full variable domain: DAGVTQSPTHLIKTRGQQVTLRCSPKSGHDTVSWYQQALGQGPQFIFQYYEEEERQRGNFPDRFSGHQFPNYSSELNVNALLLGDSALYLCASSLVGGASGNEQFFGPGTRLTVL.

This clone was counted once. The chain recombines TRBV7-9 with TRBJ2-5; TRBD2 aligns across 10 bases. V was clipped by 5 bases and J by 2 bases; unmatched bases: 8. CDR3 length: 16 residues. Germline CDR1 is SEHNR and CDR2 is FQNEAQ (reference sequence). Written as DNA, the CDR3 is TGTGCCAGCAGCATGACCGAGCGGGGGGGGCAAGAGACCCAGTACTTC. This gives the protein CASSMTERGGQETQYF.

J is TRBJ2-1 and V is TRBV27; 12 bases fit TRBD2. Germline CDR1 and CDR2: MNHEY and SMNVEV (reference sequence). The V gene end was trimmed by 2 bases and the J gene end by 6 bases; junction bases not matched to a gene: 11. This CDR3 contains 18 residues. CDR3 in DNA: TGTGCCAGCAGTTTACACCTAGCGGGAGGGCCAGGTTCCAATGAGCAGTTCTTC. Its translation is CASSLHLAGGPGSNEQFF.